A few counts support the clone carrying this T cell receptor (beta chain). The antigen remains unidentified. Central memory, naive, regulatory and stem cell-like memory CD4+ cells were sorted by CD45RO/CCR7/CD25/CD127/CD95/CD27. In all sorted populations, purity surpassed 98%. All of the isolated RNA was reverse transcribed, so expressed TCRB transcripts were sequenced. Repertoires were generated with immunoSEQ multiplex PCR, while TCRdb's copy carries only in-frame clones and drops some. The table has about 180,000 clones, more than 10% seen once. This sample stems from a study of beta chain features in type 1 diabetes. Study-level findings and limits: Fewer insertions but more deletions were seen at VDJ junctions in type 1 diabetes patients.

There are 16 residues in the CDR3. The V gene end was trimmed by 0 bases and the J gene end by 5 bases; junction bases not matched to a gene: 8. The germline V gene encodes CDR1 SGDLS and CDR2 YYNGEE. This clonotype was obtained from a woman between 18 and 29 years old in good health. Sequencing used central memory CD4+ T cells from blood. This chain joins TRBV9 and TRBJ2-5; 9 nucleotides line up with TRBD2. The CDR3 reads CASSVAAGGLRETQYF. DNA for the CDR3: TGTGCCAGCAGCGTAGCGGCGGGAGGGCTGCGGGAGACCCAGTACTTC. The entire variable domain, with the rest obtained from reference TRBV9 and TRBJ2-5, is as follows: DSGVTQTPKHLITATGQRVTLRCSPRSGDLSVYWYQQSLDQGLQFLIQYYNGEERAKGNILERFSAQQFPDLHSELNLSSLELGDSALYFCASSVAAGGLRETQYFGPGTRLLVL.